These 22 T cell receptor beta chains share one sample of origin, sequenced in a study of T-cell reconstitution after alpha-beta-depleted transplantation in children. TCRbeta library construction was performed incorporating unique molecular identifiers. TCRdb redid the calling of the PCR reads with MiXCR, one entry per CDR3 protein. The sample lists roughly 150,000 distinct CDR3 sequences, 11% occurring once. Sequencing used PBMCs, obtained before TCRalphabeta/CD19-depleted stem cell transplant. The receptors were gathered from a boy younger than 10 with acute myeloid leukemia, due to receive a stem cell transplant.

A word on this clonotype: A much larger clone lies one base from this, so it may be a read error. The chain recombines TRBV20-1 with TRBJ1-1; D ambiguous. Germline V gene sequence: CDR1 DFQATT, CDR2 SNEGSKA (reference sequence). CDR3 length: 15 residues. The CDR3: CSARDRSRMGTEALF. In DNA, the CDR3 is TGCAGTGCTAGAGATCGATCCCGAATGGGCACTGAAGCTTTATTT.

This clonotype was seen repeatedly, ten times or more. The J gene is TRBJ2-1, the V gene TRBV23-1; 9 positions agree with TRBD1. TRBV23-1 is recorded as an ORF, its role being uncertain. The CDR3 loop spans 13 amino acids. Trimming took 7 bases from V and 4 from J; bases not matched to a gene: 2. CDR3 bases: TGCGCCAGCACACAGGGGGCTTACAATGAGCAGTTCTTC. Translating it yields CASTQGAYNEQFF.

This clonotype has at least ten counts. This chain links TRBV18 with TRBJ2-3, with TRBD2 identical over 14 bases. CDR3 length: 17 amino acids. V lost 4 bases and J lost 6; bases outside the gene matches: 9. Germline values: CDR1 KGHSH, CDR2 LQKENI. CDR3: CASSLGTSGSEVDTQYF. CDR3 DNA sequence: TGTGCCAGCTCACTGGGGACTAGCGGGAGCGAGGTGGATACGCAGTATTTT.

In its sample, this clonotype was seen many times. The rearrangement links TRBV4-1 to TRBJ2-7; 10 bases match TRBD2. Germline loops: CDR1 MGHRA, CDR2 YSYEKL. Trimming at V came to 1 base and at J to 3 bases, leaving 6 bases not matched to a gene. The CDR3 is 16 amino acids. CDR3 amino acids: CASSQASLAGVYEQYF. CDR3 nucleotides: TGCGCCAGCAGCCAAGCGAGCCTAGCGGGAGTCTACGAGCAGTACTTC.

This clonotype was found many times. This chain connects TRBV20-1 to TRBJ2-1; D is possibly TRBD2 (6 bases). The germline V gene has CDR1 DFQATT and CDR2 SNEGSKA (reference sequence). V lost 6 bases and J lost 5, with 20 bases in between. The CDR3 totals 15 residues. CDR3 sequence reads: CSAMGGMGLHNEQFF. The CDR3 nucleotides are TGCAGTGCGATGGGGGGTATGGGACTCCACAATGAGCAGTTCTTC.

In its sample, this clonotype was seen many times. This sequence joins TRBV12-3 or TRBV12-4 and TRBJ1-3; D is unresolved. The germline V and J ends were trimmed by 1 base and 2 bases, with 6 bases remaining between them. This CDR3 is built from 14 residues. CDR3 sequence (DNA): TGTGCCAGCAGTTTAGTGGGAACTGGAAACACCATATATTTT. It yields the protein CASSLVGTGNTIYF.

This clonotype was recorded many times. The chain employs TRBV4-1 and TRBJ1-6; D not certain. Looked up from germline, CDR1 is MGHRA and CDR2 is YSYEKL. Trimming cost V 0 bases and J 10 bases, with 4 bases left between them. There are 12 residues in the CDR3. CDR3 region: CASSQDESPLHF. CDR3 DNA sequence: TGCGCCAGCAGCCAAGATGAGTCACCCCTCCACTTT.

This clonotype was detected ten times or more. This chain connects TRBV27 to TRBJ2-2; TRBD1 aligns across 8 bases. This CDR3 is built from 15 residues. Germline CDR1 and CDR2: MNHEY and SMNVEV (reference sequence). After removal of 7 bases from V and 4 bases from J, the junction contained 8 bases not matched to a gene. CDR3 protein: CASTQGASITGELFF. The CDR3, as DNA: TGTGCCAGCACGCAGGGGGCGAGCATCACCGGGGAGCTGTTTTTT.

This clonotype was counted at least ten times. The chain recombines TRBV20-1 with TRBJ1-2; 8 positions agree with TRBD1. Per germline, CDR1 DFQATT and CDR2 SNEGSKA (reference sequence). This CDR3 comprises 15 residues. CDR3 loop: CSANLLNRGSYGYTF. The CDR3 DNA sequence: TGCAGCGCCAACCTATTGAACAGGGGGTCCTATGGCTACACCTTC.

The rearrangement uses TRBV6-2 or TRBV6-3 and TRBJ2-3; possible D gene TRBD2, 6 bases. Deletions cut 6 bases from V and 0 bases from J, with 10 bases between. The CDR3 is 14 residues long. The germline V gene encodes CDR1 MNHEY and CDR2 SVGEGT. CDR3 nucleotides: TGTGCCAGCAGAACCGGGACTAGCACAGATACGCAGTATTTT. It translates to CASRTGTSTDTQYF.

This clonotype was detected ten times or more. V and J are TRBV5-1 and TRBJ1-1, with a possible D match to TRBD1 (5 bases). Germline V CDR1 and CDR2: SGHRS, YFSETQ. This CDR3 has 16 residues. Trimming left V 3 bases short and J 0 bases short, with 15 bases between. CDR3 region: CASSSAGTVMNTEAFF. In nucleotides, the CDR3 is TGCGCCAGCAGCTCCGCCGGGACGGTTATGAACACTGAAGCTTTCTTT.

Ten or more counts support this clonotype. V usage is TRBV7-9 and J usage is TRBJ1-6; D might be TRBD1 (5 bases). V lost 5 bases to trimming and J lost 7 bases, with 18 bases between them. Germline V gene data show CDR1 as SEHNR and CDR2 as FQNEAQ (reference sequence). The CDR3 spans 16 residues. CDR3 nucleotide sequence: TGTGCCAGCAGCCCTGATTTGCAGGGTTGGAATTCACCCCTCCACTTT. Translated, it gives CASSPDLQGWNSPLHF.

On this clonotype: A single base separates this from a much larger clone, so it may be a read error. The gene calls are TRBV28 and TRBJ2-3, with D unresolved. CDR1 is MDHEN, CDR2 SYDVKM, per germline. The CDR3 is 15 amino acids. CDR3: CASSLSYANTDAQYF. CDR3 nucleotide sequence: TGTGCCAGCAGTTTGTCGTATGCGAACACAGATGCGCAGTATTTT.

Ten or more counts support this clonotype. V usage is TRBV18 and J usage is TRBJ1-1; the match to TRBD1 covers 9 bases. J was trimmed by 5 bases and V by 5 bases; bases with no gene match: 6. The CDR3 sequence is 14 residues long. Germline V gene data show CDR1 as KGHSH and CDR2 as LQKENI. CDR3 sequence: CASSGDRVRTEAFF. CDR3 DNA: TGTGCCAGCTCAGGGGACAGGGTTCGAACTGAAGCTTTCTTT.

At least ten counts were recorded for this clonotype. The chain couples TRBV11-1 to TRBJ1-1; 9 bases align to TRBD1. This CDR3 is built from 17 residues. Germline CDR1 is SGHAT and CDR2 is FQDESV (reference sequence). V lost 2 bases, J lost 2 bases, and 9 bases stayed unmatched. The CDR3 loop is CASSLWRTGEVNTEAFF. The CDR3 DNA reads TGTGCCAGCAGCTTATGGCGGACAGGGGAGGTTAACACTGAAGCTTTCTTT.

Ten or more counts support this clonotype. The rearrangement links TRBV30 to TRBJ1-1, with D uncertain. The ends were cut back, 0 bases at V and 1 base at J, with 6 bases in the middle. Germline V gene sequence: CDR1 GTSNPN, CDR2 SVGIG (reference sequence). The CDR3 covers 13 residues. As DNA, the CDR3 is TGTGCCTGGAGTGTCCTCCCGAACACTGAAGCTTTCTTT. As protein: CAWSVLPNTEAFF.

This clonotype was counted many times. The CDR3 loop is CASSGPQPQHF. The CDR3 coding sequence is TGCGCCAGCAGCGGGCCTCAGCCCCAGCATTTT. This chain joins TRBV5-1 and TRBJ1-5, with D uncertain. There are 11 residues in the CDR3. Trimming removed 4 bases from V and 6 bases from J, with 5 bases in between. CDR1 is SGHRS and CDR2 is YFSETQ in the germline V gene.

This clonotype was observed a few times. CDR3 coding DNA: TGTGCCAGCAGTCGGACAGTTGCAACTAATGAAAAACTGTTTTTT. Translated: CASSRTVATNEKLFF. V and J are TRBV6-1 and TRBJ1-4; D perhaps matches TRBD1 (6 bases). Deletions cut 5 bases from V and 0 bases from J, with 10 bases between. CDR1 MNHNS and CDR2 SASEGT come from the germline V gene. The CDR3 runs to 15 residues.

This clonotype came up many times. The gene calls are TRBV7-2 and TRBJ2-2; 8 positions agree with TRBD2. J was trimmed by 1 base and V by 2 bases; bases with no gene match: 6. This CDR3 spans 17 amino acids. The germline CDR1 and CDR2 sequences are SGHTA and FQGNSA. The CDR3 coding sequence is TGTGCCAGCAGCTTAAGGTCTCTAGCGGGGAACACCGGGGAGCTGTTTTTT. This sequence encodes CASSLRSLAGNTGELFF.

At least ten counts were recorded for this clonotype. The rearrangement links TRBV10-3 to TRBJ1-1; D call uncertain. CDR3 size: 11 residues. Trimming cost V 7 bases and J 4 bases, with 7 bases left between them. Germline lookup yields CDR1 ENHRY and CDR2 SYGVKD. CDR3 amino acids: CAITLGTEAFF. The CDR3 DNA reads TGTGCCATCACTCTGGGCACTGAAGCTTTCTTT.

This clonotype occurred many times. This rearrangement joins TRBV24-1 to TRBJ2-1, with 14 bases fitting TRBD2. Germline V CDR1 and CDR2: KGHDR, SFDVKD. V lost 4 bases and J lost 13; bases outside the gene matches: 8. This CDR3 contains 15 residues. CDR3 sequence reads: CATSDPGLAGEDQFF. CDR3 nucleotides: TGTGCCACCAGTGACCCGGGACTAGCGGGAGAGGATCAGTTCTTC.

This clonotype was detected many times. The chain carries TRBV23-1 and TRBJ2-7; D is unresolved. TRBV23-1 belongs to the ORF category, with a function that is uncertain. Trimming pared 4 bases from V and 2 bases from J, leaving 27 bases between. This CDR3 comprises 19 residues. The CDR3 here is CASSLSQPRSRVFTYEQYF. CDR3 in DNA: TGCGCCAGCAGTCTTAGTCAGCCCAGAAGTCGGGTGTTCACCTACGAGCAGTACTTC.